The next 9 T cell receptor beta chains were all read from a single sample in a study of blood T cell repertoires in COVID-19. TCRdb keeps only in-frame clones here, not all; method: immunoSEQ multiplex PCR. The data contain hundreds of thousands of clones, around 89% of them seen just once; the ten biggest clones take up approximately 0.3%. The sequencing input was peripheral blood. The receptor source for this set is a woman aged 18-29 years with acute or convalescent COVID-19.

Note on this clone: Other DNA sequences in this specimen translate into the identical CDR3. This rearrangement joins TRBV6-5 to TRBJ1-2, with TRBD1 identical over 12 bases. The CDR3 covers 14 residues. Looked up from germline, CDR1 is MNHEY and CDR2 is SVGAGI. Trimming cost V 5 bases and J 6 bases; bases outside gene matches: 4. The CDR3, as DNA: TGTGCCAGCAGTCGGGACAGGGGGCGGGATGGCTACACCTTC. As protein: CASSRDRGRDGYTF.

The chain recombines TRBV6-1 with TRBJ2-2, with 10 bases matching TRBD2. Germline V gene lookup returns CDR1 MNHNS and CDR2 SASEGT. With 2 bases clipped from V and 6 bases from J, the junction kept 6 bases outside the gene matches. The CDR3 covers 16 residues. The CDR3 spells CASSELIAGGAGELFF. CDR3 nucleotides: TGTGCCAGCAGTGAACTGATAGCGGGGGGTGCCGGGGAGCTGTTTTTT.

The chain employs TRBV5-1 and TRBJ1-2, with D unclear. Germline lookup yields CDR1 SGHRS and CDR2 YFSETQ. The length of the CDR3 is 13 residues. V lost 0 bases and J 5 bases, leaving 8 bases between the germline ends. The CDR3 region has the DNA TGCGCCAGCAGCTTGGGAGAGCCGTATGGCTACACCTTC. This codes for CASSLGEPYGYTF.

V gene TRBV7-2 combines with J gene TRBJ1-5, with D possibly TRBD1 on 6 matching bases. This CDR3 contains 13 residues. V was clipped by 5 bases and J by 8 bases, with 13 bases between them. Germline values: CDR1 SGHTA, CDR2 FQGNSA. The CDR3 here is CASSPRQEEPQHF. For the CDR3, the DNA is TGTGCCAGCAGCCCTAGACAGGAGGAGCCCCAGCATTTT.

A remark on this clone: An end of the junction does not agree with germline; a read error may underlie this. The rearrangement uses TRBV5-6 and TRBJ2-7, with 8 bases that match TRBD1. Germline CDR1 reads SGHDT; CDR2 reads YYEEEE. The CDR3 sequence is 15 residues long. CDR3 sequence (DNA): TGTGCCGGCAGCTCCCGGTGGACAGGGTCCTACGAGCAGTACTTC. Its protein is CAGSSRWTGSYEQYF.

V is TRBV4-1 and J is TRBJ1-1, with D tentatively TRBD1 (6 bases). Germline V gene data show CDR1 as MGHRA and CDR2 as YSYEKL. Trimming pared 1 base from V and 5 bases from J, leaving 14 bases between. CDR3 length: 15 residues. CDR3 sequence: CASSQAQGALTEAFF. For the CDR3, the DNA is TGCGCCAGCAGCCAAGCACAGGGTGCGCTTACTGAAGCTTTCTTT.

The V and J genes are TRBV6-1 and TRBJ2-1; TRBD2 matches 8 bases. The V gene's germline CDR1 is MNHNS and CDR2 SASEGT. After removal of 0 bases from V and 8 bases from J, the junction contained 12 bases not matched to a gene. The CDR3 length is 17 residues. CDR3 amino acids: CASSEALGGGSVDEQFF. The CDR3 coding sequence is TGTGCCAGCAGTGAAGCGCTCGGCGGGGGGAGTGTAGATGAGCAGTTCTTC.

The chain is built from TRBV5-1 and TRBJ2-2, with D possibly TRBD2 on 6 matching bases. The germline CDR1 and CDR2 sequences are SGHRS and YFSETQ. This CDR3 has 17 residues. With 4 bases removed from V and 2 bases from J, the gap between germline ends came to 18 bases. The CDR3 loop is CASSPPPTRSNTGELFF. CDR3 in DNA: TGCGCCAGCAGCCCTCCACCGACTAGATCCAACACCGGGGAGCTGTTTTTT.

The CDR3 spells CAIRPAGASYEQYF. In DNA, the CDR3 is TGTGCCATCAGGCCAGCGGGGGCATCCTACGAGCAGTACTTC. The genes are TRBV10-3 and TRBJ2-7; 8 nucleotides line up with TRBD2. V lost 6 bases to trimming and J lost 1 base; unmatched junction nucleotides: 5. The CDR3 length is 14 residues. CDR1 and CDR2 from the germline V gene are ENHRY and SYGVKD.